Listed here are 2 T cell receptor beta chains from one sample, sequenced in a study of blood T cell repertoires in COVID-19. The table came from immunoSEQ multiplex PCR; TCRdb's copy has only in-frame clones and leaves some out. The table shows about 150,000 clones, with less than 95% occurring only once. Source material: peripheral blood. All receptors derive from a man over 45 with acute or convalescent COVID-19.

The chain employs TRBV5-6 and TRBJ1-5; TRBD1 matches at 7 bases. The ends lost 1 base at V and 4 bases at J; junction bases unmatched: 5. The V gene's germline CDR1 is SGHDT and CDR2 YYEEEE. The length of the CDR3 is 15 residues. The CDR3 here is CASSLRGRGNQPQHF. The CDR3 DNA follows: TGTGCCAGCAGCTTGAGGGGCAGGGGGAATCAGCCCCAGCATTTT.

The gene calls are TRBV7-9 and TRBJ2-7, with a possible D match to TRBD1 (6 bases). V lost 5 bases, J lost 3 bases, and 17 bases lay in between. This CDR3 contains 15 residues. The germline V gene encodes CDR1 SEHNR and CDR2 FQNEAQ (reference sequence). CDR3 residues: CASSPSGGHVYEQYF. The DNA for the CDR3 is TGTGCCAGCAGCCCCTCTGGGGGACACGTCTACGAGCAGTACTTC.